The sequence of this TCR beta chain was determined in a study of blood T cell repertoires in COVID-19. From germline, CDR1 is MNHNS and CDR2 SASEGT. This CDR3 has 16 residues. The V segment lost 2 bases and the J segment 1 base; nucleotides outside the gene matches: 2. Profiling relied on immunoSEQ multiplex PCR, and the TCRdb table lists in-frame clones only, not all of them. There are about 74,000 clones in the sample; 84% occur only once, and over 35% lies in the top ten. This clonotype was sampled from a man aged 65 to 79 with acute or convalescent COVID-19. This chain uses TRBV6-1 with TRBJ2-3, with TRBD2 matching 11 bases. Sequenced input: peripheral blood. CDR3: CASSEWGLAGTDTQYF. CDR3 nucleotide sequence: TGTGCCAGCAGTGAATGGGGACTAGCGGGCACAGATACGCAGTATTTT.